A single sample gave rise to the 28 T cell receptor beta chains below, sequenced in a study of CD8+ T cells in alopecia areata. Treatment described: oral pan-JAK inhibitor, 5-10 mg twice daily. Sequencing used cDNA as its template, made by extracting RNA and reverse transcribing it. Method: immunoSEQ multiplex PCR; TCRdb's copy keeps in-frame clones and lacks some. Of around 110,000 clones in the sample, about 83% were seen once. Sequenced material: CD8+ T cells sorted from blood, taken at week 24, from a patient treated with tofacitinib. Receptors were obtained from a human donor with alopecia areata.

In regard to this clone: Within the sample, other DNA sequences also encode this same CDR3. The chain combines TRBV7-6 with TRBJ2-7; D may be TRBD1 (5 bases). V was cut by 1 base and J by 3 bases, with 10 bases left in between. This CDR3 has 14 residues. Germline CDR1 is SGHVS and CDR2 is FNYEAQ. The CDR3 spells CASSLGSDSYEQYF. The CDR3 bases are TGTGCCAGCAGCTTAGGGAGCGACAGCTACGAGCAGTACTTC.

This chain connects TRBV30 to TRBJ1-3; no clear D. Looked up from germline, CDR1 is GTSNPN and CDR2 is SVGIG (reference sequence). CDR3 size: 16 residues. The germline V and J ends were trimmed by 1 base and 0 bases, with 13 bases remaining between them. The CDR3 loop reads CAWSARYWVSGNTIYF. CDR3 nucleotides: TGTGCCTGGAGTGCCAGATACTGGGTCTCTGGAAACACCATATATTTT.

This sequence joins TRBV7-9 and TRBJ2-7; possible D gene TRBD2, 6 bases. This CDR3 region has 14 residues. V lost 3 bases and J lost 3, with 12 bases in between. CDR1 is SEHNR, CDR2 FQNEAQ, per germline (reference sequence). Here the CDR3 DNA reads TGTGCCAGCAGCTTCGGCGGGGCCCGCTACGAGCAGTACTTC. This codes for CASSFGGARYEQYF.

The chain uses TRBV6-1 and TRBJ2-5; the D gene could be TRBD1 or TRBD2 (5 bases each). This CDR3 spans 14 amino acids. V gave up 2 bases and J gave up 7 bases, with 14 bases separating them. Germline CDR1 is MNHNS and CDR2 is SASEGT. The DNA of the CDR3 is TGTGCCAGCAGTGAAATTGGGACGGGCGCGACCCAGTACTTC. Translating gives CASSEIGTGATQYF.

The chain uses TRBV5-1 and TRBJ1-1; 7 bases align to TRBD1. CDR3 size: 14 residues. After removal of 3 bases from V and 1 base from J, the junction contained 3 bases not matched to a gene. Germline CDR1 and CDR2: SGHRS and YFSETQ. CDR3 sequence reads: CASSSTGRNTEAFF. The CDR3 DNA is TGCGCCAGCAGCTCGACAGGGAGGAACACTGAAGCTTTCTTT.

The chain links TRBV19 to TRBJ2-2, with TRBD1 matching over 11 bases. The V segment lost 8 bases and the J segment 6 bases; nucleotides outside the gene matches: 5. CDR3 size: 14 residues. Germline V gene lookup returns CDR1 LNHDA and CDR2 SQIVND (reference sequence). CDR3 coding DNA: TGTGCCAGTTCTGGACAGGGGGCGGCCGGGGAGCTGTTTTTT. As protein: CASSGQGAAGELFF.

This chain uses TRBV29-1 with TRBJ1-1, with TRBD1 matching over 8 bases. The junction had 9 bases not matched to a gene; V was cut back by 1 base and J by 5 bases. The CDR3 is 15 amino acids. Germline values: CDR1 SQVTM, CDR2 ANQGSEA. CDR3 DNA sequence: TGCAGCGTTGAAGGGCAGGGGGCTAGGGGGACTGAAGCTTTCTTT. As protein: CSVEGQGARGTEAFF.

This chain's CDR3 is CATQGGPQETQYF. The DNA for the CDR3 is TGTGCCACACAGGGGGGGCCTCAAGAGACCCAGTACTTC. V is TRBV6-6 and J is TRBJ2-5; D is possibly TRBD1 (8 bases). Trimming cost V 10 bases and J 2 bases, with 14 bases left between them. Germline V lookup: CDR1 MNHNY, CDR2 SVGAGI (reference sequence). This CDR3 is built from 13 residues.

The CDR3 spells CASSDTEAFF. The CDR3 nucleotides are TGTGCCAGCAGTGACACTGAAGCTTTCTTT. This sequence joins TRBV6-5 and TRBJ1-1; D unclear. The CDR3 contains 10 residues. Germline V CDR1 and CDR2: MNHEY, SVGAGI. With 5 bases removed from V and 3 bases from J, the gap between germline ends came to 1 base.

The DNA for the CDR3 is TGTGCCAGCAGCTTGGACGGGGATAACTACTACGAGCAGTACTTC. As protein: CASSLDGDNYYEQYF. V gene TRBV5-6 combines with J gene TRBJ2-7; the D gene is possibly TRBD2 (5 bases). The CDR3 runs 15 residues. Germline V gene sequence: CDR1 SGHDT, CDR2 YYEEEE. The V end lost 0 bases, the J end lost 3 bases, and 13 bases lay between the germline ends.

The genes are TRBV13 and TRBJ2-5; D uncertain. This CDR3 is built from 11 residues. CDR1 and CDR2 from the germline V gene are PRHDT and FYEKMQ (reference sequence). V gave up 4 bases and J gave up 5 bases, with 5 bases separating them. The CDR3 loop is CASSYTETQYF. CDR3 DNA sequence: TGTGCCAGCAGCTACACGGAGACCCAGTACTTC.

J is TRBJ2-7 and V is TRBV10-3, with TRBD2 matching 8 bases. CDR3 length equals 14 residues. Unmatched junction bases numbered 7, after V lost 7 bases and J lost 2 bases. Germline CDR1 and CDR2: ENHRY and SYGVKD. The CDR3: CAIKPAGATYEQYF. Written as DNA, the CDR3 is TGTGCCATCAAACCAGCGGGGGCCACCTACGAGCAGTACTTC.

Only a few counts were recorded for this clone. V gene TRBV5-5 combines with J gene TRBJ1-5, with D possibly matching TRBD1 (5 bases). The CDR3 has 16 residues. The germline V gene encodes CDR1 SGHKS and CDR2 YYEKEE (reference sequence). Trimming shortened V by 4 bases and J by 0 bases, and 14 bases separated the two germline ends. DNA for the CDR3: TGTGCCAGCAGCCAGGGACTGATTAATAGCAATCAGCCCCAGCATTTT. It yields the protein CASSQGLINSNQPQHF. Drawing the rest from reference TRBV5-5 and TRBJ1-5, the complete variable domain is DAGVTQSPTHLIKTRGQQVTLRCSPISGHKSVSWYQQVLGQGPQFIFQYYEKEERGRGNFPDRFSARQFPNYSSELNVNALLLGDSALYLCASSQGLINSNQPQHFGDGTRLSIL.

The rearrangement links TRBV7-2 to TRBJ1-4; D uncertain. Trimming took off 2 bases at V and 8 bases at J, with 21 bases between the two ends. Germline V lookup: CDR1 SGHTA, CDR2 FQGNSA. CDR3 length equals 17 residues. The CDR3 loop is CASSLNPFARGNEKLFF. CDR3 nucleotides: TGTGCCAGCAGCTTAAACCCTTTCGCGAGAGGAAACGAAAAACTGTTTTTT.

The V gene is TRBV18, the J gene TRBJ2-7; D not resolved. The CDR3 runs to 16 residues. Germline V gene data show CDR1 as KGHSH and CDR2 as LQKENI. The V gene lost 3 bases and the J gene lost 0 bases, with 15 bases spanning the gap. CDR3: CASSPHSGRSSYEQYF. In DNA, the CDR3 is TGTGCCAGCTCACCCCACTCGGGCCGTAGCTCCTACGAGCAGTACTTC.

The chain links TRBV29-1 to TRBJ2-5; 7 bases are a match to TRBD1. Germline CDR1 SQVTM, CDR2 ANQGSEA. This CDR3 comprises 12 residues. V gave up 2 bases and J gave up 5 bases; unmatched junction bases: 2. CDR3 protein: CSVEIQGETQYF. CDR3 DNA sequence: TGCAGCGTTGAAATACAGGGGGAGACCCAGTACTTC.

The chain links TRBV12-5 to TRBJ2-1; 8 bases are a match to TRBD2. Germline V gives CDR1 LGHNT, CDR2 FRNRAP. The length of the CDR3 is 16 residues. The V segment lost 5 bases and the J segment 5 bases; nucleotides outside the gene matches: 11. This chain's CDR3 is CASGAAPGRGDNEQFF. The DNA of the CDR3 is TGTGCTAGTGGTGCCGCCCCTGGGCGGGGGGACAATGAGCAGTTCTTC.

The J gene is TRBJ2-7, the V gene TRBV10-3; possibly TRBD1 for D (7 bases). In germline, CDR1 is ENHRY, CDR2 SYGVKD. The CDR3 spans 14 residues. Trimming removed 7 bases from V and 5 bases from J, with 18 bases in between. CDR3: CAIMPGTGEDEQYF. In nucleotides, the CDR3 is TGTGCCATCATGCCGGGTACAGGGGAGGACGAGCAGTACTTC.

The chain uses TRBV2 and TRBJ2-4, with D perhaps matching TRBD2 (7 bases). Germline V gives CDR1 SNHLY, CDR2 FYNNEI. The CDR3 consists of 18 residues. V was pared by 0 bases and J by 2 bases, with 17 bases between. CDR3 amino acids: CASSEARGQGGTKNIQYF. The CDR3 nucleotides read TGTGCCAGCAGTGAAGCGCGGGGGCAGGGTGGGACCAAAAACATTCAGTACTTC. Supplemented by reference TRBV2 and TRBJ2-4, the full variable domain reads EPEVTQTPSHQVTQMGQEVILRCVPISNHLYFYWYRQILGQKVEFLVSFYNNEISEKSEIFDDQFSVERPDGSNFTLKIRSTKLEDSAMYFCASSEARGQGGTKNIQYFGAGTRLSVL.

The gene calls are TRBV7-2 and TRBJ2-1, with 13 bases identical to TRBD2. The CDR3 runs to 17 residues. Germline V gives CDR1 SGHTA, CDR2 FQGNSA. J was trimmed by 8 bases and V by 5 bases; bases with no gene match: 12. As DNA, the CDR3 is TGTGCCAGCAGCAAAGAGGGGATTGGACTAGCGGGGGATGAGCAGTTCTTC. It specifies CASSKEGIGLAGDEQFF.

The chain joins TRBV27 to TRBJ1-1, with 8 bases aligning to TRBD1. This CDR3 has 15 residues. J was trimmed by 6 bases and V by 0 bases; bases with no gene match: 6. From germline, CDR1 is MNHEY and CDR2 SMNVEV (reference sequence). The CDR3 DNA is TGTGCCAGCAGTTTATCTGGCAGGGGGCTCTCTGAAGCTTTCTTT. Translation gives CASSLSGRGLSEAFF.

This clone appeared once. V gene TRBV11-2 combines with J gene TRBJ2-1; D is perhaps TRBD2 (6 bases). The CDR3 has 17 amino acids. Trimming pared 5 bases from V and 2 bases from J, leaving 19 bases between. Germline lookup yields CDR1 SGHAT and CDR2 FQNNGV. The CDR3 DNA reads TGTGCCAGCAGCCCAAGCACGGGGGTACTACCCTACAATGAGCAGTTCTTC. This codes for CASSPSTGVLPYNEQFF.

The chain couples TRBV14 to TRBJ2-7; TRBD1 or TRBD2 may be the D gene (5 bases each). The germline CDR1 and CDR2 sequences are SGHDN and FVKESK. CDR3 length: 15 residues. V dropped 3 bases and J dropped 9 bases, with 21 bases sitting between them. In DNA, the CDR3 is TGTGCCAGCAGCCACGGATCGGGGCCCTCTTGGTGGCAGTACTTC. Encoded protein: CASSHGSGPSWWQYF.

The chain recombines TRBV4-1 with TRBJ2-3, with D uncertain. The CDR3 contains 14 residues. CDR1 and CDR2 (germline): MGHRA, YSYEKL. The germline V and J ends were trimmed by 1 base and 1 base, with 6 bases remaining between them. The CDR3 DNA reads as TGCGCCAGCAGCCAAGGATGGGGCACAGATACGCAGTATTTT. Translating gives CASSQGWGTDTQYF.

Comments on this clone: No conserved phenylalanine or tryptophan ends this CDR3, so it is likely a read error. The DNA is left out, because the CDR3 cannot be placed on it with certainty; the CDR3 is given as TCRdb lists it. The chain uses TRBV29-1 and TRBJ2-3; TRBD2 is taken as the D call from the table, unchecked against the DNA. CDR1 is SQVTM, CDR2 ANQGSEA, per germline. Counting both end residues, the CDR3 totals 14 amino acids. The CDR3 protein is CSVEAEGLAGGPGV.

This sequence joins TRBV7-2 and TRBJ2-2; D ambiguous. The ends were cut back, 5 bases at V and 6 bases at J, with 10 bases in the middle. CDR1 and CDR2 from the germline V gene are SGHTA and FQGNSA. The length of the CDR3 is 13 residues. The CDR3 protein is CASSPWPSGELFF. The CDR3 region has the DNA TGTGCCAGCAGCCCATGGCCGTCCGGGGAGCTGTTTTTT.

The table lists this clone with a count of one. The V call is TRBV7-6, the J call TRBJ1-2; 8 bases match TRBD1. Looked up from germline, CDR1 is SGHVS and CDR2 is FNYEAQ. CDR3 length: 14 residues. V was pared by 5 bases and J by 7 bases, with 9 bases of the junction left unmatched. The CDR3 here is CASSPRQGTGGYTF. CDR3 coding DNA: TGTGCCAGCAGCCCTCGACAGGGGACGGGTGGCTACACCTTC.

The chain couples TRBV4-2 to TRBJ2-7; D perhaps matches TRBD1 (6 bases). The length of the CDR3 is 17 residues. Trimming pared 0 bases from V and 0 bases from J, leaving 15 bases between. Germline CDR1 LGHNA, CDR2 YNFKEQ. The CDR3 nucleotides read TGTGCCAGCAGCCAAGAACTAGGAACAGGGAACTCCTACGAGCAGTACTTC. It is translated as CASSQELGTGNSYEQYF.